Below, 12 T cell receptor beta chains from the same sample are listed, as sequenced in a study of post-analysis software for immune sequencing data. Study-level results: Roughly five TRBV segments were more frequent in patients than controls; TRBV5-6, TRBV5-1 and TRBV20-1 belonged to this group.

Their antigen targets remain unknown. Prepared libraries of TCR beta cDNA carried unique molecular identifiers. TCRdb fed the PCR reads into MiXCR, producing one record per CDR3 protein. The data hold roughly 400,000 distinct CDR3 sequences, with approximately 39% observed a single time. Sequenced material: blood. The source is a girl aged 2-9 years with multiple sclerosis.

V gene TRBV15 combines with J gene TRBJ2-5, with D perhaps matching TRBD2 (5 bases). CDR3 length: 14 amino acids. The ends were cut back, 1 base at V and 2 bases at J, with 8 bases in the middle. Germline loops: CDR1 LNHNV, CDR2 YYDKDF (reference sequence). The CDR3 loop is CATSRGERQETQYF. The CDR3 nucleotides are TGTGCCACCAGCAGAGGGGAGAGACAAGAGACCCAGTACTTC.

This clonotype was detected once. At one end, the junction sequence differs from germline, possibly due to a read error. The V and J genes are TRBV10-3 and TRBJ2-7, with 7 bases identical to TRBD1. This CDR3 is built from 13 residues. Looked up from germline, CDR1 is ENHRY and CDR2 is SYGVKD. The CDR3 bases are TGTGTCATCCTCGCGGACAGGTCCTACGAGCAGTACTTC. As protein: CVILADRSYEQYF.

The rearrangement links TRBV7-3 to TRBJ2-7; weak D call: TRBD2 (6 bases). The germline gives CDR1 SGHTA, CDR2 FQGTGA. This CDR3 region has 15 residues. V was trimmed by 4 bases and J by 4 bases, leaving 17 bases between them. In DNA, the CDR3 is TGTGCCAGCAGCTCAACGGCGGGTGGAGGGTACGAGCAGTACTTC. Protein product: CASSSTAGGGYEQYF.

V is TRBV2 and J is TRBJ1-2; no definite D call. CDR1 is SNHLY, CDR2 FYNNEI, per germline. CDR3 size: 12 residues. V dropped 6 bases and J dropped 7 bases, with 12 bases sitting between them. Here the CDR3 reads CASRATYGGYTF. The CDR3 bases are TGTGCCAGCAGAGCGACATACGGTGGCTACACCTTC.

Here the CDR3 DNA reads TGTGCCAGCAGCTTACCTCAGCGGTTTTCCAATGAGCAGTTCTTC. Protein sequence: CASSLPQRFSNEQFF. V and J are TRBV7-9 and TRBJ2-1, with TRBD2 as a possible D gene (5 bases). The CDR3 length is 15 residues. V shed 2 bases and J shed 6 bases, with 14 bases lying between them. The germline V gene has CDR1 SEHNR and CDR2 FQNEAQ (reference sequence).

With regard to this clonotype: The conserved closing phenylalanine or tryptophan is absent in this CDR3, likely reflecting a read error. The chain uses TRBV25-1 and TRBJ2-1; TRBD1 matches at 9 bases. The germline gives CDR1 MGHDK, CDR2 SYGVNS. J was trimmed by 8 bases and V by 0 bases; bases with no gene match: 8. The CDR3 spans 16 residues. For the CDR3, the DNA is TGTGCCAGCAGTGAATACACCGGGACAGGGTTCGATGAGCAGTTCGTC. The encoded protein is CASSEYTGTGFDEQFV.

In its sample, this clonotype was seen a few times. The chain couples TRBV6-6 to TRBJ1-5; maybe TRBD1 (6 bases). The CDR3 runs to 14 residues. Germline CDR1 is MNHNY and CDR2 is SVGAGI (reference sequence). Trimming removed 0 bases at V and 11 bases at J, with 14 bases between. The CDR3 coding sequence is TGTGCCAGCAGTTACTCCAGGTACGGGGGCACCCAGCATTTT. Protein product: CASSYSRYGGTQHF.

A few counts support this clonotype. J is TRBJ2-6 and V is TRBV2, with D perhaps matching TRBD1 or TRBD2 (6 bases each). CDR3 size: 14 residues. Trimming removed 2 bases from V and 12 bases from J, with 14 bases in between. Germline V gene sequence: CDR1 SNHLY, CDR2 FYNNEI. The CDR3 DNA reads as TGTGCCAGCAGTGAATTGGGGGGCGCTGGCGTCCTGACTTTC. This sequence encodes CASSELGGAGVLTF.

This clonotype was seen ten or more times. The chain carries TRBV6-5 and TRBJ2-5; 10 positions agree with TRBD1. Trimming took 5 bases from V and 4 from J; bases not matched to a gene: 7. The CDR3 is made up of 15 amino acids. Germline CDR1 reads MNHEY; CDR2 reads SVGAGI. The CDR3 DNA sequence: TGTGCCAGCAGTCACCTCCGGGACAGGGGAGAGACCCAGTACTTC. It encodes CASSHLRDRGETQYF.

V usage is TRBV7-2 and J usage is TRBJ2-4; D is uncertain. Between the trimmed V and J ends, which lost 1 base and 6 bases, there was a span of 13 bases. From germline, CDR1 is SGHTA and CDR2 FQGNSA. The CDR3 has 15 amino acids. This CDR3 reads CASSLDLGSGNIQYF. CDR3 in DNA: TGTGCCAGCAGCTTAGATCTCGGATCGGGAAACATTCAGTACTTC.

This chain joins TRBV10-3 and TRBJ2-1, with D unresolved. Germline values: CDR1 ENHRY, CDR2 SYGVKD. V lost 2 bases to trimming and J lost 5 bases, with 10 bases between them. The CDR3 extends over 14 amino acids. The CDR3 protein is CAISENWQDNEQFF. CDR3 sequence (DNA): TGTGCCATCAGTGAGAATTGGCAGGACAATGAGCAGTTCTTC.

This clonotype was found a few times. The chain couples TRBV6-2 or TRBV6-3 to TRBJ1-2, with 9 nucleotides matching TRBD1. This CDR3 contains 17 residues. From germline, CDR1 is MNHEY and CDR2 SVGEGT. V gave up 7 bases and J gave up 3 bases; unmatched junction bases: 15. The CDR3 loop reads CASITPGTGSPYYGYTF. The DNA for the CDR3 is TGTGCCAGCATTACACCCGGGACAGGGAGTCCTTACTATGGCTACACCTTC.